Listed below are T cell receptor beta chains from one sample, sequenced in a study of blood T cell repertoires in COVID-19. TCRdb keeps only in-frame clones here, not all; method: immunoSEQ multiplex PCR. The sample lists around 89,000 clones, around 88% occurring once. Sequencing was performed on peripheral blood. These receptors originate from a man aged 60-69 years with acute or convalescent COVID-19. CDR3s include the opening cysteine and the closing phenylalanine or tryptophan. Each record gives: D gene, CDR3 length, V gene, clone size, J gene, CDR3 protein, CDR3 DNA. D genes are given only for firm matches. Clone size is shown for a subset of rows, as once, few, many or a class of expanded clone.

D gene: TRBD1; CDR3 length: 13; V gene: TRBV6-4; clone size: .; J gene: TRBJ2-7; CDR3 protein: CASSVDRDYEQYF; CDR3 DNA: TGTGCCAGCAGTGTTGACAGGGACTACGAGCAGTACTTC
D gene: TRBD1; CDR3 length: 15; V gene: TRBV11-3; clone size: once; J gene: TRBJ1-6; CDR3 protein: CASSLRLQGSSPLHF; CDR3 DNA: TGTGCCAGCAGCTTACGCCTACAGGGGTCTTCACCCCTCCACTTT
D gene: TRBD2; CDR3 length: 17; V gene: TRBV19; clone size: .; J gene: TRBJ2-7; CDR3 protein: CASSTLGLAGIGNEQYF; CDR3 DNA: TGTGCCAGTAGTACCCTCGGACTAGCGGGAATTGGGAACGAGCAGTACTTC
D gene: TRBD1; CDR3 length: 14; V gene: TRBV5-1; clone size: .; J gene: TRBJ1-2; CDR3 protein: CASSLGQGISGYTF; CDR3 DNA: TGCGCCAGCAGCCTGGGACAGGGAATTAGTGGCTACACCTTC
D gene: TRBD2; CDR3 length: 14; V gene: TRBV29-1; clone size: .; J gene: TRBJ2-1; CDR3 protein: CSVLGLAYHNEQFF; CDR3 DNA: TGCAGCGTTTTGGGACTAGCGTACCACAATGAGCAGTTCTTC
D gene: TRBD2; CDR3 length: 16; V gene: TRBV7-9; clone size: .; J gene: TRBJ2-3; CDR3 protein: CASGTSGSLSTDTQYF; CDR3 DNA: TGTGCCAGCGGGACTAGCGGGAGTCTTAGCACAGATACGCAGTATTTT
D gene: TRBD1; CDR3 length: 13; V gene: TRBV25-1; clone size: .; J gene: TRBJ2-7; CDR3 protein: CASRGQGTYEQYF; CDR3 DNA: TGTGCCAGCAGGGGACAGGGGACCTACGAGCAGTACTTC
D gene: TRBD1; CDR3 length: 18; V gene: TRBV14; clone size: .; J gene: TRBJ1-2; CDR3 protein: CASSQGGPGQGPSYGYTF; CDR3 DNA: TGTGCCAGCAGCCAAGGGGGTCCGGGACAGGGGCCCTCGTATGGCTACACCTTC
D gene: TRBD1; CDR3 length: 15; V gene: TRBV4-1; clone size: .; J gene: TRBJ2-7; CDR3 protein: CASSRLQGPTHEQYF; CDR3 DNA: TGCGCCAGCAGCCGACTACAGGGGCCGACCCACGAGCAGTACTTC
D gene: TRBD2; CDR3 length: 16; V gene: TRBV24-1; clone size: few; J gene: TRBJ2-3; CDR3 protein: CATSDPSAGDKDTQYF; CDR3 DNA: TGTGCCACCAGTGATCCCTCAGCGGGAGATAAAGATACGCAGTATTTT
D gene: .; CDR3 length: 14; V gene: TRBV7-3; clone size: .; J gene: TRBJ2-2; CDR3 protein: CASSSGLNTGELFF; CDR3 DNA: TGTGCCAGCAGCTCGGGACTCAACACCGGGGAGCTGTTTTTT
D gene: .; CDR3 length: 13; V gene: TRBV29-1; clone size: .; J gene: TRBJ1-2; CDR3 protein: CSVGRGADYGYTF; CDR3 DNA: TGCAGCGTTGGCCGGGGTGCTGACTATGGCTACACCTTC
D gene: .; CDR3 length: 12; V gene: TRBV2; clone size: .; J gene: TRBJ1-4; CDR3 protein: CASTRVGEKLFF; CDR3 DNA: TGTGCCAGCACCAGGGTTGGGGAAAAACTGTTTTTT
D gene: .; CDR3 length: 14; V gene: TRBV18; clone size: few; J gene: TRBJ1-5; CDR3 protein: CASSPGDSNQPQHF; CDR3 DNA: TGTGCCAGCTCACCAGGAGATAGCAATCAGCCCCAGCATTTT
D gene: TRBD2; CDR3 length: 15; V gene: TRBV7-9; clone size: .; J gene: TRBJ2-3; CDR3 protein: CASRGLAGVTDTQYF; CDR3 DNA: TGTGCCAGCAGAGGACTAGCGGGAGTCACAGATACGCAGTATTTT
D gene: .; CDR3 length: 14; V gene: TRBV7-2; clone size: .; J gene: TRBJ2-7; CDR3 protein: CASSLVPSSYEQYF; CDR3 DNA: TGTGCCAGCAGCTTAGTACCTAGCTCCTACGAGCAGTACTTC
D gene: .; CDR3 length: 14; V gene: TRBV6-5; clone size: .; J gene: TRBJ1-2; CDR3 protein: CASSYYLTEASYTF; CDR3 DNA: TGTGCCAGCAGTTACTATTTGACGGAGGCCAGCTACACCTTC
D gene: TRBD1; CDR3 length: 15; V gene: TRBV12-5; clone size: .; J gene: TRBJ2-2; CDR3 protein: CASGPGQGSAGELFF; CDR3 DNA: TGTGCTAGTGGTCCGGGACAGGGTAGTGCCGGGGAGCTGTTTTTT
D gene: .; CDR3 length: 13; V gene: TRBV2; clone size: .; J gene: TRBJ1-6; CDR3 protein: CASAGSTGSPLHF; CDR3 DNA: TGTGCCAGTGCGGGCAGCACAGGGTCACCCCTCCACTTT
D gene: TRBD2; CDR3 length: 15; V gene: TRBV30; clone size: .; J gene: TRBJ2-5; CDR3 protein: CAWSIAGGPRETQYF; CDR3 DNA: TGTGCCTGGAGTATAGCGGGGGGGCCTAGAGAGACCCAGTACTTC
D gene: .; CDR3 length: 15; V gene: TRBV4-1; clone size: .; J gene: TRBJ1-6; CDR3 protein: CASSQEGGSISPLHF; CDR3 DNA: TGCGCCAGCAGCCAAGAGGGAGGGTCGATTTCACCCCTCCACTTT
D gene: TRBD1; CDR3 length: 15; V gene: TRBV30; clone size: .; J gene: TRBJ2-3; CDR3 protein: CAWSPRQGRTDTQYF; CDR3 DNA: TGTGCCTGGAGTCCTCGACAGGGCAGGACGGATACGCAGTATTTT
D gene: .; CDR3 length: 13; V gene: TRBV24-1; clone size: .; J gene: TRBJ1-5; CDR3 protein: CATSMGRGQPQHF; CDR3 DNA: TGTGCCACCAGTATGGGCAGGGGTCAGCCCCAGCATTTT
D gene: TRBD2; CDR3 length: 15; V gene: TRBV3-1/TRBV3-2; clone size: few; J gene: TRBJ2-1; CDR3 protein: CASSPPGLHYNEQFF; CDR3 DNA: TGTGCCAGCAGCCCACCGGGACTACATTACAATGAGCAGTTCTTC
D gene: .; CDR3 length: 16; V gene: TRBV19; clone size: .; J gene: TRBJ2-3; CDR3 protein: CASSPSVRGATDTQYF; CDR3 DNA: TGTGCCAGTAGCCCATCAGTCCGGGGGGCCACAGATACGCAGTATTTT
D gene: .; CDR3 length: 13; V gene: TRBV2; clone size: .; J gene: TRBJ1-1; CDR3 protein: CASISGTRTEAFF; CDR3 DNA: TGTGCCAGCATTTCCGGGACAAGGACTGAAGCTTTCTTT
D gene: TRBD2; CDR3 length: 14; V gene: TRBV20-1; clone size: .; J gene: TRBJ2-3; CDR3 protein: CSASAQGGTDTQYF; CDR3 DNA: TGCAGTGCTAGTGCGCAGGGAGGGACAGATACGCAGTATTTT
D gene: TRBD1; CDR3 length: 14; V gene: TRBV6-2/TRBV6-3; clone size: .; J gene: TRBJ1-5; CDR3 protein: CASSFTGQGQPQHF; CDR3 DNA: TGTGCCAGCAGTTTTACTGGACAGGGGCAGCCCCAGCATTTT
D gene: .; CDR3 length: 13; V gene: TRBV20-1; clone size: .; J gene: TRBJ1-4; CDR3 protein: CSASQGLDEKLFF; CDR3 DNA: TGCAGTGCTAGTCAGGGTCTGGATGAAAAACTGTTTTTT
D gene: TRBD1; CDR3 length: 14; V gene: TRBV20-1; clone size: .; J gene: TRBJ1-2; CDR3 protein: CSASGQGAYYGYTF; CDR3 DNA: TGCAGTGCTAGTGGACAGGGGGCCTACTATGGCTACACCTTC
D gene: .; CDR3 length: 13; V gene: TRBV9; clone size: .; J gene: TRBJ2-5; CDR3 protein: CASSPAGFETQYF; CDR3 DNA: TGTGCCAGCAGCCCGGCGGGATTTGAGACCCAGTACTTC
D gene: TRBD1; CDR3 length: 16; V gene: TRBV24-1; clone size: .; J gene: TRBJ2-7; CDR3 protein: CATSDLGAGGLEEQYF; CDR3 DNA: TGTGCCACCAGTGATTTAGGAGCAGGGGGCTTGGAAGAGCAGTACTTC
D gene: TRBD1; CDR3 length: 14; V gene: TRBV14; clone size: .; J gene: TRBJ1-2; CDR3 protein: CASSQDRGRGSYTF; CDR3 DNA: TGTGCCAGCAGCCAAGATCGGGGCAGGGGGAGCTACACCTTC
D gene: .; CDR3 length: 13; V gene: TRBV6-5; clone size: .; J gene: TRBJ1-1; CDR3 protein: CASSNPAGGEAFF; CDR3 DNA: TGTGCCAGCAGTAACCCCGCGGGGGGGGAAGCTTTCTTT
D gene: TRBD1; CDR3 length: 15; V gene: TRBV27; clone size: .; J gene: TRBJ1-2; CDR3 protein: CASSFAEQGGLGYTF; CDR3 DNA: TGTGCCAGCAGTTTCGCGGAGCAGGGGGGATTAGGCTACACCTTC
D gene: TRBD2; CDR3 length: 18; V gene: TRBV4-2; clone size: .; J gene: TRBJ2-2; CDR3 protein: CASSQGLGLAGLMWELFF; CDR3 DNA: TGTGCCAGCAGCCAAGGTCTTGGGTTAGCGGGACTCATGTGGGAGCTGTTTTTT
D gene: .; CDR3 length: 13; V gene: TRBV5-1; clone size: few; J gene: TRBJ1-1; CDR3 protein: CASSLGRDTEAFF; CDR3 DNA: TGCGCCAGCAGCTTGGGGAGGGACACTGAAGCTTTCTTT
D gene: TRBD1; CDR3 length: 14; V gene: TRBV9; clone size: once; J gene: TRBJ1-3; CDR3 protein: CASSLRTGENTIYF; CDR3 DNA: TGTGCCAGCAGTTTAAGGACAGGGGAAAACACCATATATTTT
D gene: .; CDR3 length: 15; V gene: TRBV13; clone size: .; J gene: TRBJ1-3; CDR3 protein: CASSKTGTLGNTIYF; CDR3 DNA: TGTGCCAGCAGCAAAACCGGGACACTCGGAAACACCATATATTTT
D gene: .; CDR3 length: 15; V gene: TRBV15; clone size: .; J gene: TRBJ2-2; CDR3 protein: CATSSRGENTGELFF; CDR3 DNA: TGTGCCACCAGCAGCAGGGGGGAGAACACCGGGGAGCTGTTTTTT
D gene: TRBD1; CDR3 length: 14; V gene: TRBV29-1; clone size: .; J gene: TRBJ2-7; CDR3 protein: CSASRTGGSYEQYF; CDR3 DNA: TGCAGCGCTAGCCGGACAGGGGGCTCCTACGAGCAGTACTTC
D gene: .; CDR3 length: 14; V gene: TRBV5-4; clone size: .; J gene: TRBJ1-3; CDR3 protein: CASSLQGSGNTIYF; CDR3 DNA: TGTGCCAGCAGCTTGCAGGGCTCTGGAAACACCATATATTTT
D gene: .; CDR3 length: 12; V gene: TRBV29-1; clone size: .; J gene: TRBJ1-2; CDR3 protein: CSYRLGLEGYTF; CDR3 DNA: TGCAGCTACAGGCTTGGCCTTGAAGGCTACACCTTC